These 8 T cell receptor beta chains originate from one sample sequenced in a study of blood T cell repertoires in COVID-19. TCRdb keeps only in-frame clones here, not all; method: immunoSEQ multiplex PCR. The data hold 75,000 to 100,000 clones, with around nine tenths observed a single time. Sequenced material: peripheral blood. These receptors came from a man older than 75 with acute or convalescent COVID-19.

This CDR3 is CATSRGQKYNSPLHF. In DNA, the CDR3 is TGTGCCACCAGCAGGGGACAGAAGTATAATTCACCCCTCCACTTT. The V and J genes are TRBV15 and TRBJ1-6, with 7 bases that match TRBD1. J gave up 4 bases and V 3 bases, and 3 bases lay outside the gene matches. This CDR3 is 15 amino acids long. CDR1 and CDR2 from the germline V gene are LNHNV and YYDKDF (reference sequence).

V gene TRBV6-2 or TRBV6-3 combines with J gene TRBJ1-6, with 10 nucleotides matching TRBD1. The CDR3 spans 15 residues. V trimming: 6 bases; J trimming: 7 bases; junction bases outside the gene matches: 6. Germline values: CDR1 MNHEY, CDR2 SVGEGT. CDR3 sequence: CASSPGQGVNSPLHF. CDR3 DNA: TGTGCCAGCAGCCCAGGACAGGGGGTCAATTCACCCCTCCACTTT.

This clone appeared a few times. This sequence joins TRBV28 and TRBJ2-3; D unresolved. The CDR3 length is 13 residues. Germline V CDR1 and CDR2: MDHEN, SYDVKM. The ends were cut back, 4 bases at V and 3 bases at J, with 8 bases in the middle. CDR3 nucleotide sequence: TGTGCCAGCAGTTCCCCACAGACAGATACGCAGTATTTT. It translates to CASSSPQTDTQYF.

V and J are TRBV4-2 and TRBJ1-2; possibly TRBD1 for D (6 bases). The germline gives CDR1 LGHNA, CDR2 YNFKEQ. With 1 base removed from V and 8 bases from J, the gap between germline ends came to 17 bases. This CDR3 is built from 15 residues. CDR3 residues: CASSQGTDMVGGYTF. CDR3 sequence (DNA): TGTGCCAGCAGCCAAGGGACAGACATGGTTGGCGGCTACACCTTC.

The gene calls are TRBV27 and TRBJ2-7; 10 nucleotides agree with TRBD2. Germline V gene data show CDR1 as MNHEY and CDR2 as SMNVEV (reference sequence). The CDR3 sequence is 14 residues long. Germline trimming cut 9 bases from V and 5 bases from J; bases unmatched to any gene: 10. CDR3 nucleotides: TGTGCCAGTCACCCGGGACTAGCGCCCCACGAGCAGTACTTC. This gives the protein CASHPGLAPHEQYF.

V gene TRBV5-8 combines with J gene TRBJ1-6; D not resolved. The CDR3 spans 15 residues. Germline V gene data show CDR1 as SGHTS and CDR2 as YDEGEE. The germline V and J ends were trimmed by 4 bases and 9 bases, with 17 bases remaining between them. CDR3 sequence: CASSPLRGTGSPLHF. The CDR3 DNA sequence: TGTGCCAGCAGCCCTCTCCGGGGTACCGGTTCACCCCTCCACTTT.

This clone was observed a few times. The J gene is TRBJ1-5, the V gene TRBV6-2 or TRBV6-3; weak D call: TRBD1 (5 bases). This CDR3 has 13 residues. Germline V gives CDR1 MNHEY, CDR2 SVGEGT. The germline V and J ends were trimmed by 2 bases and 6 bases, with 8 bases remaining between them. In nucleotides, the CDR3 is TGTGCCAGCAGTTACGGGGGGGGTCAGCCCCAGCATTTT. It codes for CASSYGGGQPQHF.

The V and J genes are TRBV10-2 and TRBJ1-1; 10 bases are shared with TRBD1. Germline loops: CDR1 WSHSY, CDR2 SAAADI. The CDR3 contains 12 residues. J gave up 3 bases and V 8 bases, and 0 bases lay outside the gene matches. CDR3 sequence: CASGQGDTEAFF. CDR3 DNA sequence: TGCGCCAGCGGACAGGGGGACACTGAAGCTTTCTTT.